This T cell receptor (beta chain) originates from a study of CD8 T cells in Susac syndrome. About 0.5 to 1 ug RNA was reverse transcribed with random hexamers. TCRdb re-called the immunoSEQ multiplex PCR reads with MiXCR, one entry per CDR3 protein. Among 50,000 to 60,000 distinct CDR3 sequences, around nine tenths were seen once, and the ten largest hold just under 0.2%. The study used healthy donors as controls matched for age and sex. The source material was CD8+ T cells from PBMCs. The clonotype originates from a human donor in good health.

The CDR3 loop reads CASSIINGELFF. DNA for the CDR3: TGTGCCAGTAGTATTATAAACGGGGAGCTGTTTTTT. This rearrangement joins TRBV19 to TRBJ2-2, with D hard to call. There are 12 residues in the CDR3. With 3 bases removed from V and 7 bases from J, the gap between germline ends came to 6 bases. The germline CDR1 and CDR2 sequences are LNHDA and SQIVND (reference sequence).